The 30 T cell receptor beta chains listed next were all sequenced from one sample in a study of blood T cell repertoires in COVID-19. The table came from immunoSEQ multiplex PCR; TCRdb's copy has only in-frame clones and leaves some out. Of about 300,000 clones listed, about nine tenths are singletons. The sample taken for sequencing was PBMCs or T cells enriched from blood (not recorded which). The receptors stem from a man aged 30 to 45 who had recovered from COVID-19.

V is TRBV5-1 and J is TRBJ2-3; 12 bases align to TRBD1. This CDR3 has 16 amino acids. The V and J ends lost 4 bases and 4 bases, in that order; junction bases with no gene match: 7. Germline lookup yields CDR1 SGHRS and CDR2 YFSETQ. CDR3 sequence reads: CASSPQGTGGADTQYF. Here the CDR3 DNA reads TGCGCCAGCAGCCCCCAAGGGACAGGGGGCGCAGATACGCAGTATTTT.

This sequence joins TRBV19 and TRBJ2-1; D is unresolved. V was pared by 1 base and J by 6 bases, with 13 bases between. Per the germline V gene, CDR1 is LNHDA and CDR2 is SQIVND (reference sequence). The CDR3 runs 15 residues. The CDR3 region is CASSIAPSRVNEQFF. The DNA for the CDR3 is TGTGCCAGTAGTATAGCCCCGTCGCGCGTCAATGAGCAGTTCTTC.

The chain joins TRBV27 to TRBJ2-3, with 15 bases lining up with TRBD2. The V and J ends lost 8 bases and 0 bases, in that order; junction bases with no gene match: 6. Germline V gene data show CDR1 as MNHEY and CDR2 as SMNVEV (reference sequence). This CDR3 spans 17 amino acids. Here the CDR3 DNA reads TGTGCCAGCGGACTAGCGGGAGGGCCCTCGAGCACAGATACGCAGTATTTT. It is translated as CASGLAGGPSSTDTQYF.

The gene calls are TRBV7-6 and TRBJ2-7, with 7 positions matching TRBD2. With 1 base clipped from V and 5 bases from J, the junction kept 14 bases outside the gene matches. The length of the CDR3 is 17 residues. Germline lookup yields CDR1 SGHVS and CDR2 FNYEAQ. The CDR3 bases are TGTGCCAGCAGCTTAGTGGGATTTGGCGGGAGACGCAACGAGCAGTACTTC. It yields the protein CASSLVGFGGRRNEQYF.

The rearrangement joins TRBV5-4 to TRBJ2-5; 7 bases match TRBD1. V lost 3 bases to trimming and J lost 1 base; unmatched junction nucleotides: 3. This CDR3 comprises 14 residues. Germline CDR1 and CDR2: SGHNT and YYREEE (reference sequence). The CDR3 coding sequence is TGTGCCAGCAGCTCGGGACAGCTCCAAGAGACCCAGTACTTC. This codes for CASSSGQLQETQYF.

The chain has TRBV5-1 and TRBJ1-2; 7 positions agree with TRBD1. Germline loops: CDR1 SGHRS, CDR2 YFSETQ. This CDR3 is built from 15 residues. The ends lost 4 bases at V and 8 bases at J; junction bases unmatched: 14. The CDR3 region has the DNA TGCGCCAGCAGCCTGGCACGGACAGGAGTAGACGGCTACACCTTC. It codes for CASSLARTGVDGYTF. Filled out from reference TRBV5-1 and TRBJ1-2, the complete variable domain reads KAGVTQTPRYLIKTRGQQVTLSCSPISGHRSVSWYQQTPGQGLQFLFEYFSETQRNKGNFPGRFSGRQFSNSRSEMNVSTLELGDSALYLCASSLARTGVDGYTFGSGTRLTVV.

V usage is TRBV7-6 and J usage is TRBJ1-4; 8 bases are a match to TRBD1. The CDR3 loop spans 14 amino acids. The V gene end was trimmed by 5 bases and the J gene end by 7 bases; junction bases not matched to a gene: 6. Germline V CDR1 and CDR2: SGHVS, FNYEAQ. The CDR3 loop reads CASSADRVGEKLFF. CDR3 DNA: TGTGCCAGCAGCGCGGACAGGGTTGGTGAAAAACTGTTTTTT.

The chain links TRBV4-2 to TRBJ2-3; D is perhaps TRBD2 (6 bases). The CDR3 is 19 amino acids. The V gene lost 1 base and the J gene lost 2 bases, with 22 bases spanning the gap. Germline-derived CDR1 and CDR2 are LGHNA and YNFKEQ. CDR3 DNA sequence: TGTGCCAGCAGCCAAGGGGGGATAGTTGCGGGACCCTTCACAGATACGCAGTATTTT. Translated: CASSQGGIVAGPFTDTQYF.

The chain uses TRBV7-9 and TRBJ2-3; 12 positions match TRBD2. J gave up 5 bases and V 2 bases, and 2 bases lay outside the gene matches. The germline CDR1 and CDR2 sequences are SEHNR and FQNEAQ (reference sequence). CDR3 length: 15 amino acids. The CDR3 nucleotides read TGTGCCAGCAGCTTAAGACTAGCGGGAGTAGATACGCAGTATTTT. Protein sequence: CASSLRLAGVDTQYF.

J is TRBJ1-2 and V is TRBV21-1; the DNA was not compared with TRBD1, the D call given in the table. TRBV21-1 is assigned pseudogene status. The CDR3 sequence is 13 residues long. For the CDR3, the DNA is TGTGCCAGCAGCATGGACAGGGCCTATGGCTACACCTTC. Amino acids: CASSMDRAYGYTF.

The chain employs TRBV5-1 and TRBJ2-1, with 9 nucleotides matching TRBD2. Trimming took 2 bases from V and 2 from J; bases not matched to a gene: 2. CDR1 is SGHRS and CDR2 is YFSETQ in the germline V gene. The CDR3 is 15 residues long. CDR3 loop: CASSFVAGAYNEQFF. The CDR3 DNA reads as TGCGCCAGCAGCTTTGTAGCGGGGGCCTACAATGAGCAGTTCTTC.

The DNA of the CDR3 is TGTGCCAGCCAGGCCCCCTACAATGAGCAGTTCTTC. Translating gives CASQAPYNEQFF. This rearrangement joins TRBV19 to TRBJ2-1; D gene ambiguous. Trimming took 9 bases from V and 2 from J, leaving 8 bases between them. The CDR3 length is 12 residues. Germline assignment: CDR1 LNHDA and CDR2 SQIVND (reference sequence).

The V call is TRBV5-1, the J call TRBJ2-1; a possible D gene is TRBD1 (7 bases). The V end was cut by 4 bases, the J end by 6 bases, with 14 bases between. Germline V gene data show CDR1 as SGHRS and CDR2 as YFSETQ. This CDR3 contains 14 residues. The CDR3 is CASSPGTAGNEQFF. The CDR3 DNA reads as TGCGCCAGCAGCCCCGGGACAGCGGGCAATGAGCAGTTCTTC. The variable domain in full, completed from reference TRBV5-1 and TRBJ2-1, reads KAGVTQTPRYLIKTRGQQVTLSCSPISGHRSVSWYQQTPGQGLQFLFEYFSETQRNKGNFPGRFSGRQFSNSRSEMNVSTLELGDSALYLCASSPGTAGNEQFFGPGTRLTVL.

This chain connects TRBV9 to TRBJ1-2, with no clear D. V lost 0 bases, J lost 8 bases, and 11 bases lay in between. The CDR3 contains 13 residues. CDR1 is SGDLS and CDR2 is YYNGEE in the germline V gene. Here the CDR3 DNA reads TGTGCCAGCAGCGTAGCCATCGATGGCGGCTACACCTTC. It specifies CASSVAIDGGYTF.

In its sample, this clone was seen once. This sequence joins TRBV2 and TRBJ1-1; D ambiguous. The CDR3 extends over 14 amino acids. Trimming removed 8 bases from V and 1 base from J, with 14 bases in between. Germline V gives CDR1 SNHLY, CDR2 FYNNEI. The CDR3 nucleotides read TGTGCCAGCCAAGTTGGGCTCGGGAACACTGAAGCTTTCTTT. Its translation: CASQVGLGNTEAFF.

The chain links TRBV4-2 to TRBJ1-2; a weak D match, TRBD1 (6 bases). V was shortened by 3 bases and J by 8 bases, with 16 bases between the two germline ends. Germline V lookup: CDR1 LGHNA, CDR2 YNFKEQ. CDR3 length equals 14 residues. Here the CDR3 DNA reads TGTGCCAGCAGCCAGACGGTGTACGGACAGGGCTACACCTTC. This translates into CASSQTVYGQGYTF.

The CDR3 protein is CASSPGEPGYGYTF. The CDR3 region has the DNA TGTGCCAGCAGCCCCGGGGAGCCGGGGTATGGCTACACCTTC. This chain links TRBV7-2 with TRBJ1-2; D is unclear. Deletions cut 5 bases from V and 5 bases from J, with 15 bases between. Germline-derived CDR1 and CDR2 are SGHTA and FQGNSA. The CDR3 has 14 amino acids.

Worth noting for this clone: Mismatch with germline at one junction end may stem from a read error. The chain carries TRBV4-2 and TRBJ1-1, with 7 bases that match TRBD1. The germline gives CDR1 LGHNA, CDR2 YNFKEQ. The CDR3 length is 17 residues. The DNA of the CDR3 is TGTGCCAGCAGTCAAGATATGACAGGGAGGATGGGCACTGAAGCTTTCTTT. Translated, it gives CASSQDMTGRMGTEAFF.

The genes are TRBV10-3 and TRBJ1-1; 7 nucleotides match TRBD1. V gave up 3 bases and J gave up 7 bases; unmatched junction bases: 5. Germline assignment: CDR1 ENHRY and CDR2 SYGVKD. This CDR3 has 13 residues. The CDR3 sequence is CAISDRGQNEAFF. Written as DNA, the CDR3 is TGTGCCATCAGTGACCGGGGACAGAATGAAGCTTTCTTT.

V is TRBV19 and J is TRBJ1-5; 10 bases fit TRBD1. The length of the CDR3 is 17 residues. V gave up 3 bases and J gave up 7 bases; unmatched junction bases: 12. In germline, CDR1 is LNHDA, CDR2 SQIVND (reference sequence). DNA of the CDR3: TGTGCCAGTAGTATTCCCAAGACAGGGGGCGCGGGGCAGCCCCAGCATTTT. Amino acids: CASSIPKTGGAGQPQHF.

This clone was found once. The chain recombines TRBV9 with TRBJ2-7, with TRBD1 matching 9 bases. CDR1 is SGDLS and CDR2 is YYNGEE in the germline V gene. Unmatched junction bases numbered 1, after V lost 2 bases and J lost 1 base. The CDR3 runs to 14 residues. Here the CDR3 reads CASSVTGGSYEQYF. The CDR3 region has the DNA TGTGCCAGCAGCGTGACAGGGGGTTCCTACGAGCAGTACTTC.

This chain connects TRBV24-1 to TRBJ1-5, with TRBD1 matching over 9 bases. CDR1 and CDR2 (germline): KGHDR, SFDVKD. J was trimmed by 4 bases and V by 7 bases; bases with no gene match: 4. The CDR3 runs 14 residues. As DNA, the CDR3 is TGTGCCACCAGGGGACAGGGATGGAATCAGCCCCAGCATTTT. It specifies CATRGQGWNQPQHF.

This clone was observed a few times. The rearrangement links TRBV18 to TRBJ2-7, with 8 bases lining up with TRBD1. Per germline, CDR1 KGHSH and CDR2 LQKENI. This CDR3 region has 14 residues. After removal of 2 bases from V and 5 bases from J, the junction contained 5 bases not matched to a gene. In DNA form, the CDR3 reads TGTGCCAGCTCACCAGAGACAGGGGTCCACGAGCAGTACTTC. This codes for CASSPETGVHEQYF.

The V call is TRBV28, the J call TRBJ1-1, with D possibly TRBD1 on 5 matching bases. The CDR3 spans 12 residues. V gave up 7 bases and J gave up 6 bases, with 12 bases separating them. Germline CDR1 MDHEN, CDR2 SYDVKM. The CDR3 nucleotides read TGTGCCAGCATTGGTAGGGGTTCTGAAGCTTTCTTT. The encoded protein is CASIGRGSEAFF.

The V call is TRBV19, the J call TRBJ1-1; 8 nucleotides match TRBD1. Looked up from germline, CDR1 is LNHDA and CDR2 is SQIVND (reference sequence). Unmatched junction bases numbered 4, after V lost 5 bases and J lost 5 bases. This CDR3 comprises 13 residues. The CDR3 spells CASSLDRVTEAFF. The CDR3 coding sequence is TGTGCCAGTAGTCTGGACAGGGTGACTGAAGCTTTCTTT.

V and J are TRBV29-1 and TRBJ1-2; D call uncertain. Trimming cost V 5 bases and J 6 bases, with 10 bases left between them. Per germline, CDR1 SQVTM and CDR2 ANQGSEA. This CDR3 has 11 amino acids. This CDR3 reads CSVTTADGYTF. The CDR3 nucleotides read TGCAGCGTTACAACGGCGGATGGCTACACCTTC.

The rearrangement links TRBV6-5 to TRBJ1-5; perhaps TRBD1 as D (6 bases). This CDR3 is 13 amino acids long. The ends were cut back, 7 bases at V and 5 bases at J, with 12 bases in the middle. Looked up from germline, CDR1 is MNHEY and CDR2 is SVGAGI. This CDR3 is CASIRGIDQPQHF. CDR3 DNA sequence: TGTGCCAGCATAAGGGGGATAGATCAGCCCCAGCATTTT.

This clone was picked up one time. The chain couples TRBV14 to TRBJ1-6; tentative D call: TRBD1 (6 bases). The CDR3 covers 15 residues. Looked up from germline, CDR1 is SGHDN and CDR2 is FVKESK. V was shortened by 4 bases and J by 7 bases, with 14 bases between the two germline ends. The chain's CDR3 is CASSRNPDRNSPLHF. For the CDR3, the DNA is TGTGCCAGCAGCCGAAACCCGGACAGAAATTCACCCCTCCACTTT. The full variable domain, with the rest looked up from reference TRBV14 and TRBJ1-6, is EAGVTQFPSHSVIEKGQTVTLRCDPISGHDNLYWYRRVMGKEIKFLLHFVKESKQDESGMPNNRFLAERTGGTYSTLKVQPAELEDSGVYFCASSRNPDRNSPLHFGNGTRLTVT.

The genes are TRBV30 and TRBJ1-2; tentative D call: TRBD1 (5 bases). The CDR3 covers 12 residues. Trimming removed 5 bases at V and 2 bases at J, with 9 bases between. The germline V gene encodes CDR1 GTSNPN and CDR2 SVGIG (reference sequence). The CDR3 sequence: CAWAKGNYGYTF. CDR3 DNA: TGTGCCTGGGCCAAGGGGAACTATGGCTACACCTTC. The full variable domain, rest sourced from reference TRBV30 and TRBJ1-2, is SQTIHQWPATLVQPVGSPLSLECTVEGTSNPNLYWYRQAAGRGLQLLFYSVGIGQISSEVPQNLSASRPQDRQFILSSKKLLLSDSGFYLCAWAKGNYGYTFGSGTRLTVV.

The DNA of the CDR3 is TGCGCCAGCAGCAGCTACAGGGCTGGGGCCAACGTCCTGACTTTC. Translating it yields CASSSYRAGANVLTF. The chain employs TRBV5-1 and TRBJ2-6, with D possibly TRBD1 on 6 matching bases. The V gene lost 4 bases and the J gene lost 2 bases, with 10 bases spanning the gap. CDR3 size: 15 residues. Germline V gives CDR1 SGHRS, CDR2 YFSETQ.